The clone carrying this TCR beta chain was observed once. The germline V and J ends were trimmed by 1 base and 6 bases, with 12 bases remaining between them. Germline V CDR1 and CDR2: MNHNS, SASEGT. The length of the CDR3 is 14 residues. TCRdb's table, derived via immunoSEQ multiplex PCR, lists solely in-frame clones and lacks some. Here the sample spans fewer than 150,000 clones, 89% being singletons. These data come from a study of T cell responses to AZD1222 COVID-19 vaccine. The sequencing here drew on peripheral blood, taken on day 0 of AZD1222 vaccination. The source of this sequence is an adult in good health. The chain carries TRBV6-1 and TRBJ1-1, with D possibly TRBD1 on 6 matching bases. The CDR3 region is CASSEEKGVPEAFF. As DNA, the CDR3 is TGTGCCAGCAGTGAAGAGAAGGGGGTCCCTGAAGCTTTCTTT.